These T cell receptor beta chains were read from a single sample in a study of blood T cell repertoires in COVID-19. The assay was immunoSEQ multiplex PCR, and TCRdb's table has in-frame clones only and misses some. The table lists more than 100,000 clones, roughly 83% of them singletons. The sample consisted of peripheral blood. All receptors come from a woman between 25 and 40 years old who had recovered from COVID-19. Each CDR3 is given with its conserved first and last residue. The order of the fields is D gene, V gene, clone size, J gene, CDR3 protein, CDR3 DNA. A D gene is named only where the DNA matches it firmly. Some rows mark clone size as missing; the rest say once, few, many or name a class of expanded clone.

D gene: TRBD1
V gene: TRBV7-9
clone size: -
J gene: TRBJ1-3
CDR3 protein: CASNSGGVNGNTIYF
CDR3 DNA: TGTGCCAGCAACTCAGGGGGCGTGAATGGAAACACCATATATTTT

D gene: TRBD2
V gene: TRBV5-1
clone size: -
J gene: TRBJ2-3
CDR3 protein: CASSSRTSGRAKETDTQYF
CDR3 DNA: TGCGCCAGCAGCTCTCGGACTAGCGGGAGGGCGAAGGAAACAGATACGCAGTATTTT

D gene: -
V gene: TRBV3-1/TRBV3-2
clone size: -
J gene: TRBJ2-1
CDR3 protein: CASSQELADYNEQFF
CDR3 DNA: TGTGCCAGCAGCCAAGAACTAGCAGACTACAATGAGCAGTTCTTC

D gene: TRBD1
V gene: TRBV11-2
clone size: -
J gene: TRBJ1-1
CDR3 protein: CASSLSAGGLRNTEAFF
CDR3 DNA: TGTGCCAGCAGCTTATCGGCAGGGGGACTTAGGAACACTGAAGCTTTCTTT

D gene: -
V gene: TRBV19
clone size: -
J gene: TRBJ1-1
CDR3 protein: CASHYRPDTEAFF
CDR3 DNA: TGTGCCAGCCACTACCGTCCTGACACTGAAGCTTTCTTT

D gene: -
V gene: TRBV6-5
clone size: -
J gene: TRBJ2-1
CDR3 protein: CASSYPRGGRNEQFF
CDR3 DNA: TGTGCCAGCAGTTACCCCCGTGGAGGGCGCAATGAGCAGTTCTTC

D gene: -
V gene: TRBV10-1
clone size: -
J gene: TRBJ1-1
CDR3 protein: CASRKTGTAFF
CDR3 DNA: TGCGCCAGCAGAAAGACTGGAACAGCTTTCTTT

D gene: TRBD1
V gene: TRBV5-6
clone size: -
J gene: TRBJ2-7
CDR3 protein: CASSLYLTGYEQYF
CDR3 DNA: TGTGCCAGCAGCCTCTACCTGACAGGGTACGAGCAGTACTTC

D gene: -
V gene: TRBV5-1
clone size: few
J gene: TRBJ1-2
CDR3 protein: CASRDDIPYGYTF
CDR3 DNA: TGCGCCAGCAGAGATGACATCCCCTATGGCTACACCTTC

D gene: TRBD1
V gene: TRBV3-1/TRBV3-2
clone size: -
J gene: TRBJ2-5
CDR3 protein: CASSPRTGEGETQYF
CDR3 DNA: TGTGCCAGCAGCCCCCGGACAGGGGAGGGAGAGACCCAGTACTTC

D gene: -
V gene: TRBV4-1
clone size: few
J gene: TRBJ2-1
CDR3 protein: CASSRDAADNEQFF
CDR3 DNA: TGCGCCAGCAGCCGAGACGCTGCGGACAATGAGCAGTTCTTC

D gene: TRBD2
V gene: TRBV11-2
clone size: -
J gene: TRBJ2-7
CDR3 protein: CASSFGTSFYEQYF
CDR3 DNA: TGTGCCAGCAGCTTCGGGACTAGTTTCTACGAGCAGTACTTC

D gene: TRBD1
V gene: TRBV18
clone size: -
J gene: TRBJ1-4
CDR3 protein: CASSPGRAGGGEKLFF
CDR3 DNA: TGTGCCAGCTCACCAGGGCGAGCAGGGGGAGGAGAAAAACTGTTTTTT

D gene: -
V gene: TRBV4-2
clone size: -
J gene: TRBJ1-1
CDR3 protein: CASSESGATEAFF
CDR3 DNA: TGTGCCAGCAGCGAATCAGGGGCCACTGAAGCTTTCTTT

D gene: TRBD1
V gene: TRBV27
clone size: -
J gene: TRBJ1-5
CDR3 protein: CASSPGGRQPQHF
CDR3 DNA: TGTGCCAGCAGTCCAGGGGGCCGTCAGCCCCAGCATTTT

D gene: -
V gene: TRBV5-1
clone size: few
J gene: TRBJ1-2
CDR3 protein: CASSLKGPADGYTF
CDR3 DNA: TGCGCCAGCAGCTTGAAAGGCCCCGCGGATGGCTACACCTTC

D gene: -
V gene: TRBV3-1/TRBV3-2
clone size: -
J gene: TRBJ1-5
CDR3 protein: CASSPRQGKQPQHF
CDR3 DNA: TGTGCCAGCAGCCCCCGCCAGGGCAAACAGCCCCAGCATTTT